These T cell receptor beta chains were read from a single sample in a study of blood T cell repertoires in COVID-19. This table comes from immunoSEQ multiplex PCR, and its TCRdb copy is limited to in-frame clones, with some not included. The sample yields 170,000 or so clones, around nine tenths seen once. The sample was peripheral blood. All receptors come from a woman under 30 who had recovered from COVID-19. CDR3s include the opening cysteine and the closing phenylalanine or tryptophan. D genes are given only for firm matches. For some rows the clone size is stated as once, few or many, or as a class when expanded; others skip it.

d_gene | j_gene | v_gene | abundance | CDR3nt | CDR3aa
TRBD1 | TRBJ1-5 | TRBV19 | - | TGTGCCAGTAGAACCCAGGGGGCCAGCAATCAGCCCCAGCATTTT | CASRTQGASNQPQHF
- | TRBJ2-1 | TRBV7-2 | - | TGTGCCAGCAGCGGTAGGGGAGGCAGCTCCTACAATGAGCAGTTCTTC | CASSGRGGSSYNEQFF
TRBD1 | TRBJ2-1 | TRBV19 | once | TGTGCCAGTAACCCCGGGGGACAGGGAAACAATGAGCAGTTCTTC | CASNPGGQGNNEQFF
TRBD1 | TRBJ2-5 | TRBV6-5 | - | TGTGCCAGCAGAGGACAGGGAAGTTCGCGGACCCAGTACTTC | CASRGQGSSRTQYF
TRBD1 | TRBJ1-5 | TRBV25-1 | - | TGTGCCAGCAGTGCGACAGGGTCAGGTCAGCCCCAGCATTTT | CASSATGSGQPQHF
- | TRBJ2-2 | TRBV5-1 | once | TGCGCCAGCACCCGGCGGGCTGACGGGGAGCTGTTTTTT | CASTRRADGELFF
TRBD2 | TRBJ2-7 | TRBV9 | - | TGTGCCAGCAGCGTGGGCGGGAGCGCCTACGAGCAGTACTTC | CASSVGGSAYEQYF
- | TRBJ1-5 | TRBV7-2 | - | TGTGCCAGCAGCCTCAGGACAGGCAATCAGCCCCAGCATTTT | CASSLRTGNQPQHF
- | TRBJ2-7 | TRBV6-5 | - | TGTGCCAGCAGGAACAAGGGAGGCCACGAGCAGTACTTC | CASRNKGGHEQYF
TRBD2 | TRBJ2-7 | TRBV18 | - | TGTGCCAGCTCATCAAACGGGAACGGGGGGACCTACGAGCAGTACTTC | CASSSNGNGGTYEQYF
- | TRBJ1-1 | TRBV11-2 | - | TGTGCCAGCAGCTTACGCGCGGGTTTGACTGAAGCTTTCTTT | CASSLRAGLTEAFF
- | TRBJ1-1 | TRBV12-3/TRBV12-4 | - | TGTGCCAGCAGTTTCGGGTTCACTGAAGCTTTCTTT | CASSFGFTEAFF
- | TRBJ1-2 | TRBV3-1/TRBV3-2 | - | TGTGCCAGCAGCCAAGATGGGGCAGGCTACACCTTC | CASSQDGAGYTF
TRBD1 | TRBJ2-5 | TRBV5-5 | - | TGTGCCAGCAGCTCCTACTGGACAGGGGTAGAGACCCAGTACTTC | CASSSYWTGVETQYF
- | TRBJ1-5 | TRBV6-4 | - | TGTGCCAGCAGTGAGCGATTCAATCAGCCCCAGCATTTT | CASSERFNQPQHF
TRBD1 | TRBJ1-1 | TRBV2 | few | TGTGCCAGCAGGGGGACAGGGAGTGCTGAAGCTTTCTTT | CASRGTGSAEAFF
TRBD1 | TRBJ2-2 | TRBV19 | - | TGTGCCAGTAGTATAGATCCCTGGACAGGGGCCGGGGAGCTGTTTTTT | CASSIDPWTGAGELFF
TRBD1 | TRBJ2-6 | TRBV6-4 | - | TGTGCCAGCAGTGAGGACAGGGCTGGGGCCAACGTCCTGACTTTC | CASSEDRAGANVLTF
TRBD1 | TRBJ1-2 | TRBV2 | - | TGTGCCAGTCGAACCGGGACAGCGAACTATGGCTACACCTTC | CASRTGTANYGYTF
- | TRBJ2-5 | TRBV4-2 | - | TGTGCCAGCAGCCAAGAAGCCGTTCAAGAGACCCAGTACTTC | CASSQEAVQETQYF
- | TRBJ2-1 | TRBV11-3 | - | TGTGCCAGCAGCGCAGCCGCGGGGAAGCAGTTCTTC | CASSAAAGKQFF
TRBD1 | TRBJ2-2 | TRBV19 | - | TGTGCCAGTAGTAACGGACAGGCCTCGAACACCGGGGAGCTGTTTTTT | CASSNGQASNTGELFF
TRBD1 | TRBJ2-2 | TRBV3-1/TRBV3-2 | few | TGTGCCAGCAGCCCTAGACAGGGGATGTACACCGGGGAGCTGTTTTTT | CASSPRQGMYTGELFF
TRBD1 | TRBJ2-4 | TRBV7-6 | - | TGTGCCAGCAGCTTAGGAGGGGGCGCTGGCAAAAACATTCAGTACTTC | CASSLGGGAGKNIQYF
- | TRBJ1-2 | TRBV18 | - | TGTGCCAGCTCACCACGCCGGGGTAACTATGGCTACACCTTC | CASSPRRGNYGYTF
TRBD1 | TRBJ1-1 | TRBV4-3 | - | TGCGCCAGCAGCCAAGGTAGGACAGGGAGAACTGAAGCTTTCTTT | CASSQGRTGRTEAFF
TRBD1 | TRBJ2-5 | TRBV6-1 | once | TGTGCCAGCAGTGAATCGGGGACAGGGGGGGCCCAGTACTTC | CASSESGTGGAQYF
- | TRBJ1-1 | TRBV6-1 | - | TGTGCCAGCAGTGAATCTAAACCTGAAGCTTTCTTT | CASSESKPEAFF
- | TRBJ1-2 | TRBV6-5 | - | TGTGCCAGCAGCCCGGGACTTTCATATGGCTACACCTTC | CASSPGLSYGYTF
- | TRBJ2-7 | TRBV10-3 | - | TGTGCCATCACTTTGACCGGGAGCGAGCAGTACTTC | CAITLTGSEQYF
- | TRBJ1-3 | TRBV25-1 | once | TGTGCCAGCACCCCTGGACAGCACTCTGGAAACACCATATATTTT | CASTPGQHSGNTIYF
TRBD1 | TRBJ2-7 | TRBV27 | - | TGTGCCAGCAGTCTGCGACAGGGTCACTACGAGCAGTACTTC | CASSLRQGHYEQYF
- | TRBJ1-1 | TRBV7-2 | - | TGTGCCAGCAGCTTAGGAGGGGGACGGAACACTGAAGCTTTCTTT | CASSLGGGRNTEAFF
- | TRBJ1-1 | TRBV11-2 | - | TGTGCCAGCAGCTTAGATCGAGGGCTTGGCACTGAAGCTTTCTTT | CASSLDRGLGTEAFF
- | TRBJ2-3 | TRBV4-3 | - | TGCGCCAGCAGCCAAGCCCGCGGTGGTTGGTCGGATACGCAGTATTTT | CASSQARGGWSDTQYF
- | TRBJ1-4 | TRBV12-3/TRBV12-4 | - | TGTGCCAGCAGTTTTCTCGGCCGGAGTGGACTGTTTTTT | CASSFLGRSGLFF
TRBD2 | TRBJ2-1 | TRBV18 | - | TGTGCCAGCTCACCGTTTCAGCGGGGGACATACAATGAGCAGTTCTTC | CASSPFQRGTYNEQFF